The rows below give T cell receptor beta chains drawn from one sample of a study of PD-1 blockade in classical Hodgkin lymphoma. Profiled with immunoSEQ multiplex PCR; TCRdb holds only in-frame clones, not every one. This sample has roughly 20,000 clones; about 80% occur once, and the top ten carry over 15%. The sample consisted of peripheral blood mononuclear cells (PBMCs), taken before the fourth cycle of nivolumab. All receptors come from a human donor with classical Hodgkin lymphoma. The CDR3 runs from the conserved cysteine through the conserved F or W. D genes are given only for firm matches. Where a row states a size, it is once, few, many or the class of an expanded clone; other rows omit it.

size	length	J	D	V	DNA	CDR3
-	15	TRBJ1-5	-	TRBV7-9	TGTGCCAGCAGCTTGTCGACAGCTAGCAATCAGCCCCAGCATTTT	CASSLSTASNQPQHF
-	14	TRBJ1-4	-	TRBV5-1	TGCGCCAGCAGCCCCGACAGGTTCTATGAAAAACTGTTTTTT	CASSPDRFYEKLFF
-	16	TRBJ2-3	TRBD2	TRBV5-1	TGCGCCAGCAGCTTGGCCGGCGGGAGGGCCTCTGATACGCAGTATTTT	CASSLAGGRASDTQYF
-	13	TRBJ1-2	TRBD1	TRBV18	TGTGCCAGTACGGGACAGGGGAGATATGGCTACACCTTC	CASTGQGRYGYTF
-	14	TRBJ2-5	-	TRBV5-1	TGCGCCAGCAGCTTGGAAGGGAATGGAGAGACCCAGTACTTC	CASSLEGNGETQYF
-	14	TRBJ2-2	-	TRBV28	TGTGCCAGCAGGAGATGGACGAACACCGGGGAGCTGTTTTTT	CASRRWTNTGELFF
-	15	TRBJ2-1	TRBD2	TRBV7-2	TGTGCCAGCAGCATGAGCGGGAGCTCCTACAATGAGCAGTTCTTC	CASSMSGSSYNEQFF
few	16	TRBJ2-5	-	TRBV6-1	TGTGCCAGCAGTGAAAGGGGAGCGGGCCTTCAAGAGACCCAGTACTTC	CASSERGAGLQETQYF
-	14	TRBJ2-2	-	TRBV9	TGTGCCAGCAGCGTACCGGGCGGCGCCGGGGAGCTGTTTTTT	CASSVPGGAGELFF
medium-sized	14	TRBJ2-5	-	TRBV5-6	TGTGCCAGCAGCTTGAAGGGGCTGGACGAGACCCAGTACTTC	CASSLKGLDETQYF
-	15	TRBJ1-2	TRBD1	TRBV19	TGTGCCAGTAGTGGACTGACAGGGGGAAACTATGGCTACACCTTC	CASSGLTGGNYGYTF
few	15	TRBJ2-3	-	TRBV18	TGTGCCAGCTCACCAGGCGCATCGGAAGCAGATACGCAGTATTTT	CASSPGASEADTQYF
-	14	TRBJ2-1	TRBD1	TRBV27	TGTGCCAGCAGTTGGCAGGGGGCGTACAATGAGCAGTTCTTC	CASSWQGAYNEQFF
few	16	TRBJ2-1	TRBD2	TRBV19	TGTGCCAGTAGTACCCGGACTAGCCTCACAGACAATGAGCAGTTCTTC	CASSTRTSLTDNEQFF
once	14	TRBJ2-4	TRBD1	TRBV28	TGTGCCAGCAGACCCCGACAGGGGGCAGACATTCAGTACTTC	CASRPRQGADIQYF
once	14	TRBJ2-7	-	TRBV5-6	TGTGCCAGCAGCACGGGAAACAGGGTCTACGAGCAGTACTTC	CASSTGNRVYEQYF
-	13	TRBJ2-1	-	TRBV7-8	TGTGCCAGCAGCTTAGGGCTAGCCAATGAGCAGTTCTTC	CASSLGLANEQFF
-	16	TRBJ2-3	TRBD2	TRBV28	TGTGCCAGCAGTTTTCCCCGGGAGGTTCCCACAGATACGCAGTATTTT	CASSFPREVPTDTQYF
-	13	TRBJ1-5	-	TRBV7-9	TGTGCCAGCAGCCCCCAGCAGGGACGGCCCCAGCATTTT	CASSPQQGRPQHF
-	15	TRBJ1-3	-	TRBV6-6	TGTGCCAGCAGTCGCTCCGGGACATTCGGAAACACCATATATTTT	CASSRSGTFGNTIYF
-	14	TRBJ2-5	-	TRBV7-9	TGTGCCAGCAGCCATACTCCAGGCCAAGAGACCCAGTACTTC	CASSHTPGQETQYF
-	16	TRBJ2-3	TRBD2	TRBV5-1	TGCGCCAGCAGCGTGGGACTAGCGGGAGTTGGTGATACGCAGTATTTT	CASSVGLAGVGDTQYF
-	18	TRBJ2-7	TRBD1	TRBV23-1	TGCGCCAGCAGTCCACGAACCGCCGGGACAGGGGGACGATACGAGCAGTACTTC	CASSPRTAGTGGRYEQYF
-	15	TRBJ2-7	TRBD1	TRBV6-5	TGTGCCAGCAGATTGACAGGGGGCGCCTCCTACGAGCAGTACTTC	CASRLTGGASYEQYF
few	15	TRBJ2-2	-	TRBV5-1	TGCGCCAGCAGCTTGGGACTAGCGAACACCGGGGAGCTGTTTTTT	CASSLGLANTGELFF
-	17	TRBJ2-1	TRBD2	TRBV14	TGTGCCAGCAGCCATTTCGCAGCGGGAGCTATCTACAATGAGCAGTTCTTC	CASSHFAAGAIYNEQFF
-	14	TRBJ2-1	-	TRBV10-2	TGCGCCAGCAGTGAGTCGGGCGGATATAATGAGCAGTTCTTC	CASSESGGYNEQFF
few	11	TRBJ2-1	-	TRBV7-9	TGTGCCAGCAGCTTAGCCGATGAGCAGTTCTTC	CASSLADEQFF
-	14	TRBJ2-1	-	TRBV10-1	TGCGCCAGCAGTGTTGGGACACCTCTCAATGAGCAGTTCTTC	CASSVGTPLNEQFF
-	15	TRBJ2-1	-	TRBV11-3	TGTGCCAGCAGCTTAGAATCCGGGAATCCCCATGAGCAGTTCTTC	CASSLESGNPHEQFF
-	12	TRBJ2-7	TRBD2	TRBV28	TGTGCCAGCAGTTTGACTAGCGGCGAGCAGTACTTC	CASSLTSGEQYF
-	11	TRBJ1-2	-	TRBV10-3	TGTGCCAGCAGTGAAATGGGTGGCTACACCTTC	CASSEMGGYTF
once	15	TRBJ1-1	-	TRBV2	TGTGCCAGCAGTCGGGGGCCTGGGACGAACACTGAAGCTTTCTTT	CASSRGPGTNTEAFF
few	15	TRBJ2-7	-	TRBV25-1	TGTGCCAGCAGTGACCGAGACAGGGGAGGGAACGAGCAGTACTTC	CASSDRDRGGNEQYF
-	14	TRBJ2-7	-	TRBV29-1	TGCAGCGTTAAACAGGATCAAAGCTCCTACGAGCAGTACTTC	CSVKQDQSSYEQYF
-	16	TRBJ2-7	TRBD2	TRBV4-1	TGCGCCAGCAGCCAAGATCGGTCTAGCGGGAGGTACGAGCAGTACTTC	CASSQDRSSGRYEQYF
once	18	TRBJ2-1	TRBD2	TRBV7-6	TGTGCCAGCAGCCAGGCTAGCGGGAGGGCTAGCTCCTACAATGAGCAGTTCTTC	CASSQASGRASSYNEQFF
-	13	TRBJ1-1	TRBD1	TRBV18	TGTGCCAGCTCAATCACAGGGGGCACTGAAGCTTTCTTT	CASSITGGTEAFF
few	16	TRBJ2-6	-	TRBV4-1	TGCGCCAGCAGCCATAAGCGGTTCTCTGGGGCCAACGTCCTGACTTTC	CASSHKRFSGANVLTF
-	15	TRBJ2-1	-	TRBV6-1	TGTGCCAGCAGTGAAAGCGGGACATATTACAATGAGCAGTTCTTC	CASSESGTYYNEQFF
medium-sized	16	TRBJ1-2	TRBD1	TRBV27	TGTGCCAGCAGTTCGGCCCTTGCTGACAGGGGCTATGGCTACACCTTC	CASSSALADRGYGYTF
-	11	TRBJ2-1	-	TRBV20-1	TGCAGTGGGGACGGGTACAATGAGCAGTTCTTC	CSGDGYNEQFF
-	15	TRBJ2-1	TRBD2	TRBV11-3	TGTGCCAGCAGCTTCTTGAGCGGGAGTTCCCATGAGCAGTTCTTC	CASSFLSGSSHEQFF
-	14	TRBJ1-5	TRBD1	TRBV6-5	TGTGCCAGCAGTCAACAGGGGGCCCATCAGCCCCAGCATTTT	CASSQQGAHQPQHF
-	13	TRBJ1-6	-	TRBV7-9	TGTGCCAGCAGCTTAGTAGCAGGGGCACCCCTCCACTTT	CASSLVAGAPLHF
-	15	TRBJ1-2	-	TRBV11-1	TGTGCCAGCAGCTTTTTACCCTCCGCTTTTGAGGGCTACACCTTC	CASSFLPSAFEGYTF
few	15	TRBJ2-5	TRBD2	TRBV15	TGTGCCACCAGCAAAAGGACTAGCGGCCAAGAGACCCAGTACTTC	CATSKRTSGQETQYF
-	15	TRBJ1-1	-	TRBV6-1	TGTGCCAGCAGTGAAGCCTTTCAGCTAAACACTGAAGCTTTCTTT	CASSEAFQLNTEAFF
-	13	TRBJ1-1	TRBD1	TRBV28	TGTGCCAGCAGTCAGTGGACAGGGCGGAGAGCTTTCTTT	CASSQWTGRRAFF
once	14	TRBJ1-1	-	TRBV9	TGTGCCAGCAGCGCCGACGGATGGAACACTGAAGCTTTCTTT	CASSADGWNTEAFF
once	15	TRBJ2-2	-	TRBV30	TGTGCCTGGAGTGTAAGGGGGTTCGACACCGGGGAGCTGTTTTTT	CAWSVRGFDTGELFF
-	18	TRBJ1-5	TRBD1	TRBV7-8	TGTGCCAGCAGCTTAGCGAGAGGCGGCAGGGGGCCCGGTCAGCCCCAGCATTTT	CASSLARGGRGPGQPQHF
-	14	TRBJ2-7	TRBD2	TRBV6-5	TGTGCCAGCAGACGCCCTAGCGGGTCCTACGAGCAGTACTTC	CASRRPSGSYEQYF